This T cell receptor (beta chain) was retrieved from a study of Ad26.COV2.S vaccination and SARS-CoV-2 variants. Treatment given: around 19 received Ad26.COV2.S at low or high dose, single or two shots; 5 received placebo; per-sample allocation not given. Collection of the samples took place on day 63 after the first injection of vaccine or placebo. Wuhan-strain spike was delivered by a replication-incompetent Ad26 vector. Clones were read by immunoSEQ multiplex PCR, and TCRdb kept only the in-frame ones, dropping some. The sample lists around 300,000 clones; about 88% were seen once. On this clone itself: The target antigen is unknown. The same CDR3 also results from other DNA sequences found in this sample.

Findings of the study overall: Relative to placebo recipients, vaccine recipients exhibited elevated spike-specific TCR breadth. Substantial post-vaccination breadth of spike-specific CD8+ and CD4+ T cell responses was reported.

Source: peripheral blood, taken in a trial of Ad26.COV2.S vaccine versus placebo. This TCR was recovered from a person between 18 and 60 years old who received the Ad26.COV2.S COVID-19 vaccine or a placebo.

DNA of the CDR3: TGTGCCAGCTCACCTGGACAGTCGAATCAGCCCCAGCATTTT. This gives the protein CASSPGQSNQPQHF. V usage is TRBV18 and J usage is TRBJ1-5; D perhaps matches TRBD1 (6 bases). The germline V gene encodes CDR1 KGHSH and CDR2 LQKENI. CDR3 length: 14 amino acids. Trimming removed 3 bases at V and 4 bases at J, with 10 bases between.